A single sample gave rise to the 23 T cell receptor beta chains below, sequenced in a study of blood T cell repertoires in COVID-19 (TCRdb year 2020). Libraries were made using the immunoSEQ multiplex PCR assay. Held by TCRdb, this immuneACCESS table contains in-frame sequences only and omits some clones. Under half of the omission traces to an unresolved V gene where checked; the cause of the rest is unknown. Within this sample are 300,000 to 400,000 clones, with 70% to 90% of them counted one time only. The top ten clones comprise 0.9% to 1% of the sample. The sample was PBMCs or T cells enriched from blood (not recorded which). The source of these receptors is a young woman with acute COVID-19.

Remarks on this clone: The junction departs from the called germline gene at one end, perhaps through a read error. The V gene is TRBV15, the J gene TRBJ1-5; the match to TRBD1 covers 11 bases. This CDR3 is 14 amino acids long. The V gene's germline CDR1 is LNHNV and CDR2 YYDKDF (reference sequence). The CDR3 here is CATSRDKGQGALNF. The DNA for the CDR3 is TGTGCCACCAGCAGAGATAAAGGACAGGGGGCGTTGAATTTT.

This chain joins TRBV7-3 and TRBJ1-1; 8 nucleotides align to TRBD1. Germline CDR1 reads SGHTA; CDR2 reads FQGTGA. The V gene end was trimmed by 0 bases and the J gene end by 6 bases; junction bases not matched to a gene: 6. The CDR3 is 15 amino acids. The CDR3 region is CASSLTRDRGPEAFF. CDR3 DNA sequence: TGTGCCAGCAGCTTAACTCGCGACAGGGGTCCTGAAGCTTTCTTT.

V gene TRBV6-5 combines with J gene TRBJ1-1; TRBD1 is a possible D gene (6 bases). The CDR3 runs 15 residues. Germline V gene sequence: CDR1 MNHEY, CDR2 SVGAGI. V shed 7 bases and J shed 4 bases, with 19 bases lying between them. The CDR3 nucleotides read TGTGCCAGCACTGGACAGTCTCCCGGAGGCACTGAAGCTTTCTTT. The encoded protein is CASTGQSPGGTEAFF.

The chain employs TRBV7-3 and TRBJ2-2; D ambiguous. The CDR3 consists of 18 residues. V dropped 1 base and J dropped 7 bases, with 22 bases sitting between them. From germline, CDR1 is SGHTA and CDR2 FQGTGA. CDR3 amino acids: CASSLKSSTSPGGGELFF. The DNA for the CDR3 is TGTGCCAGCAGCTTAAAATCCTCTACAAGCCCCGGCGGCGGGGAGCTGTTTTTT. The full variable domain, in which reference TRBV7-3 and TRBJ2-2 provide the parts outside the CDR3, is GAGVSQTPSNKVTEKGKYVELRCDPISGHTALYWYRQSLGQGPEFLIYFQGTGAADDSGLPNDRFFAVRPEGSVSTLKIQRTERGDSAVYLCASSLKSSTSPGGGELFFGEGSRLTVL.

The rearrangement links TRBV29-1 to TRBJ2-7, with 10 bases aligning to TRBD1. The CDR3 has 14 amino acids. V gave up 1 base and J gave up 1 base; unmatched junction bases: 1. Germline-derived CDR1 and CDR2 are SQVTM and ANQGSEA. DNA of the CDR3: TGCAGCGTTGAAGGGACAGGGGGGTCCTACGAGCAGTACTTC. Translated: CSVEGTGGSYEQYF.

In its sample, this clone was seen once. The genes are TRBV28 and TRBJ1-2; D is ambiguous. Germline V gives CDR1 MDHEN, CDR2 SYDVKM. The CDR3 contains 13 residues. V was clipped by 3 bases and J by 9 bases, with 14 bases between them. The CDR3 nucleotides read TGTGCCAGCAGTTTTTCTATCTCACTTAGCTACACCTTC. It specifies CASSFSISLSYTF.

The J gene is TRBJ1-2, the V gene TRBV27, with D unclear. The CDR3 has 16 residues. Germline CDR1 reads MNHEY; CDR2 reads SMNVEV (reference sequence). V was shortened by 0 bases and J by 2 bases, with 13 bases between the two germline ends. This CDR3 reads CASSLSSPGGNYGYTF. CDR3 bases: TGTGCCAGCAGTTTATCCTCCCCCGGAGGGAACTATGGCTACACCTTC.

A remark on this clone: The junction differs from germline at one of its ends, possibly a read error. This sequence joins TRBV11-3 and TRBJ2-7; D gene unclear. Per germline, CDR1 SGHNT and CDR2 YENEEA. CDR3 length: 15 residues. This CDR3 is CASTLNGLPMAEQYF. CDR3 sequence (DNA): TGTGCCAGCACCTTAAACGGGTTACCCATGGCCGAGCAGTACTTC.

The V and J genes are TRBV9 and TRBJ1-3; the match to TRBD1 covers 11 bases. The CDR3 loop spans 15 amino acids. Per the germline V gene, CDR1 is SGDLS and CDR2 is YYNGEE. The V and J ends lost 2 bases and 5 bases, in that order; junction bases with no gene match: 3. This chain's CDR3 is CASSVRTGGRNTIYF. The CDR3 DNA follows: TGTGCCAGCAGCGTGCGGACAGGGGGCAGAAACACCATATATTTT.

The gene calls are TRBV29-1 and TRBJ1-5; D not certain. There are 14 residues in the CDR3. The V gene lost 3 bases and the J gene lost 6 bases, with 15 bases spanning the gap. Germline CDR1 SQVTM, CDR2 ANQGSEA. The CDR3 DNA is TGCAGCGTTGACTTCCTTAAAGAGGTTCAGCCCCAGCATTTT. This encodes CSVDFLKEVQPQHF. Full variable domain (rest looked up from reference TRBV29-1 and TRBJ1-5): SAVISQKPSRDICQRGTSLTIQCQVDSQVTMMFWYRQQPGQSLTLIATANQGSEATYESGFVIDKFPISRPNLTFSTLTVSNMSPEDSSIYLCSVDFLKEVQPQHFGDGTRLSIL.

The V call is TRBV5-6, the J call TRBJ2-1, with D possibly TRBD2 on 5 matching bases. V shed 1 base and J shed 1 base, with 12 bases lying between them. The CDR3 has 16 residues. CDR1 and CDR2 (germline): SGHDT, YYEEEE. CDR3 loop: CASSLITRDSYNEQFF. CDR3 sequence (DNA): TGTGCCAGCAGCTTGATTACTAGGGATTCCTACAATGAGCAGTTCTTC.

V gene TRBV5-1 combines with J gene TRBJ2-2, with TRBD2 matching 10 bases. The ends lost 4 bases at V and 2 bases at J; junction bases unmatched: 5. The CDR3 length is 16 residues. Germline lookup yields CDR1 SGHRS and CDR2 YFSETQ. In nucleotides, the CDR3 is TGCGCCAGCAGCGTTACTAGCGGGGAAAACACCGGGGAGCTGTTTTTT. Translating gives CASSVTSGENTGELFF.

The genes are TRBV2 and TRBJ2-3; tentatively, D is TRBD2 (6 bases). V dropped 4 bases and J dropped 2 bases, with 13 bases sitting between them. From germline, CDR1 is SNHLY and CDR2 FYNNEI. The CDR3 has 15 amino acids. This CDR3 is CASSAGTQHTDTQYF. In DNA form, the CDR3 reads TGTGCCAGCAGTGCCGGGACTCAACACACAGATACGCAGTATTTT.

J is TRBJ1-1 and V is TRBV3-1 (or the pseudogene TRBV3-2); D gene ambiguous. This CDR3 spans 16 amino acids. Between the trimmed V and J ends, which lost 0 bases and 1 base, there was a span of 12 bases. Germline loops: CDR1 LGHDT, CDR2 YNNKEL (reference sequence). CDR3 DNA: TGTGCCAGCAGCCAAGATCATGGCCTTGGGAACACTGAAGCTTTCTTT. Translated: CASSQDHGLGNTEAFF.

This clone was detected only a few times. The chain combines TRBV12-5 with TRBJ1-1, with 7 bases aligning to TRBD1. The V segment lost 6 bases and the J segment 11 bases; nucleotides outside the gene matches: 9. Per germline, CDR1 LGHNT and CDR2 FRNRAP. The CDR3 is made up of 12 amino acids. The CDR3 is CASGGETGFAFF. The CDR3 coding sequence is TGTGCTAGTGGAGGAGAGACAGGGTTTGCTTTCTTT.

This chain joins TRBV7-9 and TRBJ2-6, with 8 positions matching TRBD1. Per the germline V gene, CDR1 is SEHNR and CDR2 is FQNEAQ (reference sequence). The CDR3 has 17 amino acids. The V gene end was trimmed by 1 base and the J gene end by 0 bases; junction bases not matched to a gene: 2. This CDR3 reads CASSLDRGSSGANVLTF. The CDR3 DNA is TGTGCCAGCAGCTTAGACAGGGGGAGCTCTGGGGCCAACGTCCTGACTTTC.

Points on this clone: It is unclear where the CDR3 begins or ends on the DNA, so no DNA is shown, and the CDR3 is as TCRdb lists it. This CDR3 reads CASREALMKNCFF. The chain combines TRBV2 with TRBJ1-4. With termini counted, the CDR3 has 13 amino acids. Germline V gene lookup returns CDR1 SNHLY and CDR2 FYNNEI.

The V call is TRBV13, the J call TRBJ1-2; D gene unclear. The CDR3 runs to 13 residues. CDR1 and CDR2 (germline): PRHDT, FYEKMQ (reference sequence). The ends were cut back, 0 bases at V and 7 bases at J, with 9 bases in the middle. The CDR3 coding sequence is TGTGCCAGCAGCTTAGGACGGACTGGTGGCTACACCTTC. Translating gives CASSLGRTGGYTF.

The rearrangement uses TRBV11-2 and TRBJ2-2; possible D gene TRBD2, 6 bases. The CDR3 totals 16 residues. Germline CDR1 reads SGHAT; CDR2 reads FQNNGV. Trimming stripped 5 bases from V and 2 bases from J, with 15 bases between. CDR3 region: CASSRTGVKNTGELFF. The CDR3 coding sequence is TGTGCCAGCAGCCGAACGGGGGTCAAAAACACCGGGGAGCTGTTTTTT.

The chain combines TRBV7-9 with TRBJ1-4; weak D call: TRBD1 (5 bases). Germline CDR1 and CDR2: SEHNR and FQNEAQ (reference sequence). This CDR3 has 16 residues. The germline V and J ends were trimmed by 6 bases and 5 bases, with 19 bases remaining between them. In DNA, the CDR3 is TGTGCCAGCAGTACCAAACCGGGACTGTCGAATGAAAAACTGTTTTTT. Amino acids: CASSTKPGLSNEKLFF.

The chain links TRBV24-1 to TRBJ2-7; D ambiguous. CDR3 length: 12 residues. Per the germline V gene, CDR1 is KGHDR and CDR2 is SFDVKD. Trimming took off 1 base at V and 6 bases at J, with 6 bases between the two ends. The CDR3 here is CATSDFPGEQYF. In DNA form, the CDR3 reads TGTGCCACCAGTGATTTCCCGGGCGAGCAGTACTTC.

The chain combines TRBV7-8 with TRBJ1-2; D ambiguous. This CDR3 region has 17 residues. Germline V lookup: CDR1 SGHVS, CDR2 FQNEAQ. V gave up 6 bases and J gave up 6 bases, with 26 bases separating them. CDR3 sequence reads: CASSPQPLSGGRDGYTF. In DNA, the CDR3 is TGTGCCAGCAGTCCTCAGCCACTATCCGGAGGACGGGATGGCTACACCTTC.

The rearrangement joins TRBV5-1 to TRBJ1-2; D remains unclear. Germline V gene sequence: CDR1 SGHRS, CDR2 YFSETQ. The length of the CDR3 is 14 residues. Trimming stripped 2 bases from V and 4 bases from J, with 12 bases between. The CDR3 sequence is CASSLPAESYGYTF. CDR3 DNA: TGCGCCAGCAGCTTACCGGCGGAGTCCTATGGCTACACCTTC.